The T cell receptor beta chain under discussion was sequenced for a study of OX40 agonist ivuxolimab in advanced cancers. Study results and caveats: Undetermined was the antigen specificity of the expanded peripheral T cells. Partial responders at 0.1-3.0 mg/kg had among the lowest clonal expansion.

Concerning this clone itself: The antigen remains undetermined.

Measured with immunoSEQ multiplex PCR; TCRdb has only the in-frame clones, and not every one. The table records approximately 160,000 clones, around 94% of them present only once. Germline V gene sequence: CDR1 SGDLS, CDR2 YYNGEE. This CDR3 spans 16 amino acids. V lost 4 bases to trimming and J lost 10 bases; unmatched junction nucleotides: 13. The specimen was CD4+ or CD8+ T cells sorted from blood, collected in a trial of the OX40 agonist ivuxolimab. This receptor was obtained from an adult with an advanced solid tumor such as melanoma, head and neck, liver or kidney cancer. The chain joins TRBV9 to TRBJ1-6, with 8 positions matching TRBD1. CDR3 sequence (DNA): TGTGCCAGCAGCCCACACGACAGGGGAGATTACTCACCCCTCCACTTT. As protein: CASSPHDRGDYSPLHF.